This T cell receptor (beta chain) was sequenced in a study of graft-versus-host responses after intestinal transplantation. The CDR3 totals 12 residues. Germline assignment: CDR1 SNHLY and CDR2 FYNNEI. V lost 6 bases to trimming and J lost 0 bases, with 5 bases between them. Clones were sequenced by immunoSEQ multiplex PCR, and TCRdb holds only the in-frame ones, with some missing. The sample shows 100,000 or so clones, roughly 90% of them seen only once. Study conclusions and caveats: Levels of circulating GvH clones at their peak were associated with early post-transplant HvG declines.

To note about this clone: Its matching antigen is unknown.

The sequencing here drew on unstimulated CD4+ T cells sorted from spleen or lymph node cells, taken before intestinal transplant. The V and J genes are TRBV2 and TRBJ1-1; D gene uncertain. This clonotype was sampled from a human donor who received an intestinal transplant. Here the CDR3 reads CASRRMNTEAFF. CDR3 sequence (DNA): TGTGCCAGCAGGCGTATGAACACTGAAGCTTTCTTT.